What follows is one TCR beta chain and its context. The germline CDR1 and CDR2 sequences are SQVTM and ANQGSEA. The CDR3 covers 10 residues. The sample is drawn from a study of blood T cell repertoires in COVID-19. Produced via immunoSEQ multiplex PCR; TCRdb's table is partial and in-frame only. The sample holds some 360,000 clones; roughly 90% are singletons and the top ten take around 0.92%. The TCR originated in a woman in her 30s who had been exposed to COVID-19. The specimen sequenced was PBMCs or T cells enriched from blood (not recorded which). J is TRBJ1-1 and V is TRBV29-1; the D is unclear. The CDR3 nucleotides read TGCAGTGTCGGAGACACTGAAGCTTTCTTT. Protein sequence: CSVGDTEAFF. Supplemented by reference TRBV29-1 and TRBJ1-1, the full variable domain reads SAVISQKPSRDICQRGTSLTIQCQVDSQVTMMFWYRQQPGQSLTLIATANQGSEATYESGFVIDKFPISRPNLTFSTLTVSNMSPEDSSIYLCSVGDTEAFFGQGTRLTVV.